These 30 T cell receptor beta chains share one sample of origin, sequenced in a study of T cells in Graves' hyperthyroidism and ophthalmopathy. RNA transcripts gave rise to amplified TCR beta CDR3 regions. Initially, a first-round RT-PCR of the TCR CDR3 employed the HTBI primer set. TCRdb reanalysed the multiplex PCR reads using MiXCR and keeps one entry per CDR3 protein. Of about 690,000 distinct CDR3 sequences listed, around 15% are singletons. Sequenced: blood. The receptors shown here come from a man aged 45 to 65 with Graves' hyperthyroidism.

This clonotype has at least ten counts. The J gene is TRBJ2-3, the V gene TRBV12-3 or TRBV12-4; D is unclear. The germline V and J ends were trimmed by 4 bases and 4 bases, with 15 bases remaining between them. The CDR3 covers 15 residues. As DNA, the CDR3 is TGTGCCAGCAGTTATGACTCGTCAGGCGCAGATACGCAGTATTTT. Translated: CASSYDSSGADTQYF.

This rearrangement joins TRBV12-3 or TRBV12-4 to TRBJ2-3; 9 bases line up with TRBD2. CDR3 length: 17 residues. With V trimmed by 2 bases and J by 4 bases, 10 bases remained unmatched. CDR3 DNA sequence: TGTGCCAGCAGTTTAAGTTTTCGGCGGGAGGGCCCAGATACGCAGTATTTT. This encodes CASSLSFRREGPDTQYF.

This clonotype was counted only a few times. The rearrangement links TRBV27 to TRBJ2-3; D is undetermined. V lost 3 bases, J lost 0 bases, and 10 bases lay in between. This CDR3 has 15 amino acids. The V gene's germline CDR1 is MNHEY and CDR2 SMNVEV (reference sequence). CDR3 amino acids: CASSLVSPSTDTQYF. DNA for the CDR3: TGTGCCAGCAGTTTGGTCAGTCCGAGCACAGATACGCAGTATTTT.

This clonotype was seen only a few times. The chain combines TRBV7-6 with TRBJ2-3; tentatively, D is TRBD2 (6 bases). The CDR3 runs to 15 residues. V dropped 2 bases and J dropped 6 bases, with 15 bases sitting between them. CDR1 and CDR2 (germline): SGHVS, FNYEAQ. Here the CDR3 reads CASSLSATRTDTQYF. In DNA, the CDR3 is TGTGCCAGCAGCTTATCAGCGACTAGAACGGATACGCAGTATTTT.

This clonotype was picked up many times. The chain has TRBV7-2 and TRBJ1-5; TRBD1 might be the D (6 bases). The CDR3 has 16 amino acids. CDR1 and CDR2 (germline): SGHTA, FQGNSA. Between the trimmed V and J ends, which lost 5 bases and 3 bases, there was a span of 17 bases. The CDR3 reads CASSPGADGTNQPQHF. DNA for the CDR3: TGTGCCAGCAGCCCAGGGGCTGATGGGACCAATCAGCCCCAGCATTTT.

There are many counts of this clonotype. The chain combines TRBV6-1 with TRBJ2-7; 7 nucleotides align to TRBD1. Looked up from germline, CDR1 is MNHNS and CDR2 is SASEGT. J lost 2 bases, V lost 5 bases, and 9 bases had no gene match. The CDR3 totals 15 residues. The CDR3 is CASSQTDRTAYEQYF. The CDR3 DNA reads as TGTGCCAGCAGTCAAACGGACAGGACCGCCTACGAGCAGTACTTC.

This clonotype was seen ten or more times. Compared with germline, one end of the junction differs, possibly owing to a read error. This sequence joins TRBV7-9 and TRBJ1-1, with TRBD1 matching over 8 bases. CDR1 is SEHNR and CDR2 is FQNEAQ in the germline V gene (reference sequence). This CDR3 spans 12 amino acids. The CDR3 loop reads CASSLQGADAFF. The CDR3 DNA reads as TGTGCCAGCAGCTTACAGGGGGCTGACGCTTTCTTT.

The sample holds many counts of this clonotype. The rearrangement links TRBV13 to TRBJ2-5; 8 bases map to TRBD2. Trimming at V came to 3 bases and at J to 4 bases, leaving 4 bases not matched to a gene. CDR3 length equals 14 residues. CDR1 PRHDT and CDR2 FYEKMQ come from the germline V gene (reference sequence). CDR3 sequence reads: CASSFIGRVETQYF. CDR3 nucleotide sequence: TGTGCCAGCAGCTTCATCGGGAGGGTAGAGACCCAGTACTTC.

The chain is built from TRBV20-1 and TRBJ2-3, with D possibly being TRBD2 (5 bases). Germline lookup yields CDR1 DFQATT and CDR2 SNEGSKA (reference sequence). CDR3 size: 15 residues. V lost 6 bases to trimming and J lost 2 bases, with 18 bases between them. The CDR3: CSATDGGTITDTQYF. The CDR3 DNA reads TGCAGTGCCACGGACGGAGGAACTATCACAGATACGCAGTATTTT.

This clonotype appeared many times. V is TRBV12-3 or TRBV12-4 and J is TRBJ2-1; possibly TRBD2 for D (6 bases). V dropped 11 bases and J dropped 4 bases, with 21 bases sitting between them. There are 15 residues in the CDR3. CDR3 in DNA: TGTGCCGTCACCTCACAAGCTAGCGATTACAATGAGCAGTTCTTC. It codes for CAVTSQASDYNEQFF.

This CDR3 is CASSLGLAGGPDTQYF. The CDR3 DNA sequence: TGCGCCAGCAGCTTGGGACTAGCGGGAGGGCCAGATACGCAGTATTTT. The chain joins TRBV5-1 to TRBJ2-3, with 14 bases matching TRBD2. This CDR3 contains 16 residues. The V gene end was trimmed by 0 bases and the J gene end by 4 bases; junction bases not matched to a gene: 1. From germline, CDR1 is SGHRS and CDR2 YFSETQ.

In its sample, this clonotype was seen a few times. The genes are TRBV6-2 or TRBV6-3 and TRBJ2-5, with D possibly being TRBD2 (5 bases). Per germline, CDR1 MNHEY and CDR2 SVGEGT. The CDR3 consists of 17 residues. V lost 0 bases, J lost 4 bases, and 18 bases lay in between. CDR3: CASSYSIRLADPETQYF. Written as DNA, the CDR3 is TGTGCCAGCAGTTACTCGATTCGCCTAGCAGATCCAGAGACCCAGTACTTC.

With regard to this clonotype: A much bigger clone sits one base away, suggesting this may be a read error. CDR3 nucleotides: TGTGCCAGCAGTGCGGGCGGGATCCAAGAGACCCAGTACTTC. This translates into CASSAGGIQETQYF. V is TRBV12-3 or TRBV12-4 and J is TRBJ2-5; the D gene is possibly TRBD2 (6 bases). The CDR3 covers 14 residues. V lost 5 bases and J lost 1, with 11 bases in between.

The V and J genes are TRBV3-1 and TRBJ1-2, with D unresolved. V lost 4 bases and J lost 5, with 17 bases in between. Germline V gives CDR1 LGHDT, CDR2 YNNKEL (reference sequence). The CDR3 is 15 residues long. CDR3 nucleotide sequence: TGTGCCAGCAGCCTCCTCGGCGGTGGGGATTATGGCTACACCTTC. It encodes CASSLLGGGDYGYTF.

This clonotype appeared a few times. The chain links TRBV30 to TRBJ2-5; D is possibly TRBD2 (6 bases). The CDR3 spans 13 residues. V gave up 3 bases and J gave up 4 bases, with 12 bases separating them. Germline CDR1 GTSNPN, CDR2 SVGIG (reference sequence). The chain's CDR3 is CAWSPTRGETQYF. The CDR3 DNA follows: TGTGCCTGGAGCCCGACTAGGGGAGAGACCCAGTACTTC.

The chain recombines TRBV20-1 with TRBJ2-3; 10 positions match TRBD2. The germline V gene encodes CDR1 DFQATT and CDR2 SNEGSKA (reference sequence). This CDR3 contains 11 residues. V shed 7 bases, J shed 9 bases, and the junction held 4 bases outside the gene matches. The CDR3 loop is CSGASGGTQYF. The CDR3 bases are TGCAGTGGGGCTAGCGGGGGAACGCAGTATTTT.

V usage is TRBV14 and J usage is TRBJ2-5; possible D gene TRBD2, 6 bases. Germline-derived CDR1 and CDR2 are SGHDN and FVKESK. V was pared by 5 bases and J by 5 bases, with 12 bases between. This CDR3 has 13 amino acids. In DNA form, the CDR3 reads TGTGCCAGCAGCAAAGGGACTTGGGAGACCCAGTACTTC. Translation: CASSKGTWETQYF.

This clonotype was detected ten times or more. The CDR3: CASSSALYTGELFF. In DNA, the CDR3 is TGTGCCAGCAGTTCGGCATTATACACCGGGGAGCTGTTTTTT. The chain recombines TRBV28 with TRBJ2-2, with no clear D. V gave up 4 bases and J gave up 3 bases, with 9 bases separating them. Germline V gives CDR1 MDHEN, CDR2 SYDVKM. The CDR3 is made up of 14 amino acids.

This clonotype turned up a few times. A read error may produce the germline difference seen at one junction end. V and J are TRBV20-1 and TRBJ2-6, with 7 bases matching TRBD2. Germline loops: CDR1 DFQATT, CDR2 SNEGSKA (reference sequence). CDR3 length: 18 residues. For the CDR3, the DNA is TGCAGTGCTCCTCCGCGAGGGGCAAGGACTAGTGGGACCAACGTCCTGACTTTC. Amino acid sequence: CSAPPRGARTSGTNVLTF.

This clonotype has a count of ten or more. This chain links TRBV10-3 with TRBJ2-1; D is perhaps TRBD1 (6 bases). Germline CDR1 and CDR2: ENHRY and SYGVKD. V was clipped by 5 bases and J by 3 bases, with 17 bases between them. This CDR3 region has 16 residues. The DNA of the CDR3 is TGTGCCATCAGTAAACTCCCTCGACAGGACTACAATGAGCAGTTCTTC. Protein product: CAISKLPRQDYNEQFF.

This clonotype was counted ten times or more. The rearrangement links TRBV7-2 to TRBJ1-2, with a tentative D call TRBD1 (5 bases). Germline V gene data show CDR1 as SGHTA and CDR2 as FQGNSA. The V and J ends lost 6 bases and 4 bases respectively, with 12 bases between them. This CDR3 comprises 13 residues. CDR3 in amino acids: CASRRTGTYGYTF. The CDR3 DNA follows: TGTGCCAGCAGGAGAACCGGGACCTATGGCTACACCTTC.

This clonotype has a count of ten or more. The rearrangement uses TRBV27 and TRBJ1-2; 7 bases agree with TRBD1. The CDR3 contains 15 residues. V trimming: 1 base; J trimming: 5 bases; junction bases outside the gene matches: 7. Germline CDR1 and CDR2: MNHEY and SMNVEV (reference sequence). CDR3 amino acids: CASSLYGQEGYGYTF. CDR3 in DNA: TGTGCCAGCAGTTTATACGGACAGGAAGGGTATGGCTACACCTTC.

The chain has TRBV20-1 and TRBJ1-5, with a weak D call TRBD1 (5 bases). The V and J ends lost 2 bases and 0 bases respectively, with 17 bases between them. Looked up from germline, CDR1 is DFQATT and CDR2 is SNEGSKA (reference sequence). The CDR3 has 17 residues. Here the CDR3 DNA reads TGCAGTGCTAGACCTTGGCCTTCAGGGCCTAGCAATCAGCCCCAGCATTTT. It encodes CSARPWPSGPSNQPQHF.

J is TRBJ2-5 and V is TRBV28; D unresolved. From germline, CDR1 is MDHEN and CDR2 SYDVKM. The CDR3 loop spans 14 amino acids. With 3 bases removed from V and 5 bases from J, the gap between germline ends came to 13 bases. CDR3 region: CASSLLTPGETQYF. CDR3 in DNA: TGTGCCAGCAGTTTGCTTACCCCCGGGGAGACCCAGTACTTC.

This clonotype has at least ten counts. The V gene is TRBV9, the J gene TRBJ1-4, with D possibly being TRBD1 (5 bases). CDR3 size: 13 residues. CDR1 and CDR2 from the germline V gene are SGDLS and YYNGEE. Trimming removed 3 bases from V and 7 bases from J, with 10 bases in between. This chain's CDR3 is CASSEQGGEKLFF. The CDR3 DNA is TGTGCCAGCAGCGAGCAGGGAGGTGAAAAACTGTTTTTT.

This clonotype has at least ten counts. The V gene is TRBV7-3, the J gene TRBJ1-2; 8 positions match TRBD1. This CDR3 contains 14 residues. The junction had 4 bases not matched to a gene; V was cut back by 4 bases and J by 3 bases. The germline gives CDR1 SGHTA, CDR2 FQGTGA. The CDR3 region has the DNA TGTGCCAGCAGCTCGACAGGGGAGGACTATGGCTACACCTTC. Translating gives CASSSTGEDYGYTF.

The CDR3 DNA follows: TGTGCCATCAGGGGGAGTGCCCTTAATGAAAAACTGTTTTTT. The encoded protein is CAIRGSALNEKLFF. J is TRBJ1-4 and V is TRBV10-3; no firm D call. The length of the CDR3 is 14 residues. CDR1 is ENHRY, CDR2 SYGVKD, per germline. Trimming took 6 bases from V and 4 from J, leaving 12 bases between them.

The J gene is TRBJ1-1, the V gene TRBV9; D may be TRBD1 (5 bases). Looked up from germline, CDR1 is SGDLS and CDR2 is YYNGEE. Between the trimmed V and J ends, which lost 4 bases and 4 bases, there was a span of 11 bases. This CDR3 contains 13 residues. The CDR3 protein is CASSTHRSTEAFF. CDR3 sequence (DNA): TGTGCCAGCAGCACTCACAGGAGCACTGAAGCTTTCTTT.

This clonotype occurred many times. The gene calls are TRBV11-2 and TRBJ1-5, with 7 nucleotides matching TRBD1. Germline-derived CDR1 and CDR2 are SGHAT and FQNNGV. The CDR3 is 17 residues long. Unmatched junction bases numbered 11, after V lost 3 bases and J lost 3 bases. CDR3 in DNA: TGTGCCAGCAGCTTGTCGGGACAGTCGGGACTCAATCAGCCCCAGCATTTT. Translating it yields CASSLSGQSGLNQPQHF.

This clonotype occurred many times. The V call is TRBV5-1, the J call TRBJ2-7; tentatively, D is TRBD1 or TRBD2 (6 bases each). Germline CDR1 SGHRS, CDR2 YFSETQ. CDR3 size: 15 residues. Trimming removed 5 bases at V and 2 bases at J, with 17 bases between. CDR3 nucleotide sequence: TGCGCCAGCAGGCGGGAATTACAGGGAACCTACGAGCAGTACTTC. As protein: CASRRELQGTYEQYF.